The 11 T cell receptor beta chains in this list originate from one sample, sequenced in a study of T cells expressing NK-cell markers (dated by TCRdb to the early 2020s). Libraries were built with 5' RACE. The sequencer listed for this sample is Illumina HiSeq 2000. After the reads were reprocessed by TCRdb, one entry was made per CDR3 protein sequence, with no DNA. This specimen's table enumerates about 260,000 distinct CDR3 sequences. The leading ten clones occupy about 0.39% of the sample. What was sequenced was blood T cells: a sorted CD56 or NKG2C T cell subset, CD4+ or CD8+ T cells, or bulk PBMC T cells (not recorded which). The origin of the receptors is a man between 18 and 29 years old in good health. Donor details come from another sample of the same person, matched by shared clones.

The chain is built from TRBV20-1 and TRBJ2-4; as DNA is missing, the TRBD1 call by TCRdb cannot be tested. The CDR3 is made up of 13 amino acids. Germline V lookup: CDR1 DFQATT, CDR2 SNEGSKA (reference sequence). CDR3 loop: CSAGGTGQNIQYF.

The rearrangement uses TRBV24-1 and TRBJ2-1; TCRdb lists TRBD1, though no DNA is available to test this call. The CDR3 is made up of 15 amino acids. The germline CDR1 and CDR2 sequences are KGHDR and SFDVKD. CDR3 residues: CATSDLMDRGGDQFF.

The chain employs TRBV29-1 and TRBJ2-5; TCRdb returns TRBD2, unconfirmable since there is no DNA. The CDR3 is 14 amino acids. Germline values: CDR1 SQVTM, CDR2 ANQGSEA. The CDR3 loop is CSAREGSKGETQYF.

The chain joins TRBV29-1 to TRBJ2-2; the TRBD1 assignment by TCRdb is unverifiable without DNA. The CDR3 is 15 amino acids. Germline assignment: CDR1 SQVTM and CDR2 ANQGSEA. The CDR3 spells CSAQRGTGVSGELFF.

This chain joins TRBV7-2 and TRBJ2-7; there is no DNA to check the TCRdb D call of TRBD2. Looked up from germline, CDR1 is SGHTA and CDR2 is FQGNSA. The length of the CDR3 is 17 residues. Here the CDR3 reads CASSLVLAGGALNEQYF.

The CDR3 sequence is CASSLAGGVGQPQHF. V usage is TRBV5-1 and J usage is TRBJ1-5. Per germline, CDR1 SGHRS and CDR2 YFSETQ. This CDR3 has 15 amino acids.

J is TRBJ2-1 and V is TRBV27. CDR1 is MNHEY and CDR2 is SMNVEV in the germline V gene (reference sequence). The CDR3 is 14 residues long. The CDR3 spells CASSLAGEVNEQFF.

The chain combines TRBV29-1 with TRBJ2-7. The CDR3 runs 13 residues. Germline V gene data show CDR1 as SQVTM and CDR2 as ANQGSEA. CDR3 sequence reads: CSVELRHSYEQYF.

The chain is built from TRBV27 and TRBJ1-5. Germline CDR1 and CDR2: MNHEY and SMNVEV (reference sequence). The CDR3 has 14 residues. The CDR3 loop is CASSPGPWNQPQHF.

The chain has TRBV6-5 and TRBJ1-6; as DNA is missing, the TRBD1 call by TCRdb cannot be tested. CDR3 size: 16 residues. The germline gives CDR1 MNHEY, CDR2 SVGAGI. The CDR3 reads CASSYSRSRDNSPLHF.

The chain's CDR3 is CSTRGSFNEQFF. This chain joins TRBV20-1 and TRBJ2-1; the TCRdb call, TRBD1, lacks DNA for checking. CDR1 is DFQATT and CDR2 is SNEGSKA in the germline V gene (reference sequence). This CDR3 comprises 12 residues.